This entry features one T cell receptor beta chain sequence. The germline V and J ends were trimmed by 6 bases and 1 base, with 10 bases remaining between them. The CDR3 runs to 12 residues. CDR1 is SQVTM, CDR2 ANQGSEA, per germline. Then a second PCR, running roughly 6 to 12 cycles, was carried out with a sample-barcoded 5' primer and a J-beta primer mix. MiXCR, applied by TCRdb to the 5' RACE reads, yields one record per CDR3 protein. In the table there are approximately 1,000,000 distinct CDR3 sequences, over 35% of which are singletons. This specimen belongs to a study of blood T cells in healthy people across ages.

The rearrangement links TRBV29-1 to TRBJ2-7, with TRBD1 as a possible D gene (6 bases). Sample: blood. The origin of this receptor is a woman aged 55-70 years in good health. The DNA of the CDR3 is TGCAGCGTCTGGGACAAATCCTACGAGCAGTACTTC. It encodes CSVWDKSYEQYF.